Presented here are 9 T cell receptor beta chains from one specimen sequenced in a study of T cells expressing NK-cell markers. From the 5' RACE reads, TCRdb lists one entry per CDR3 protein and no DNA. This sample's table reports 300,000 to 450,000 distinct CDR3 sequences. Input material: blood T cells: a sorted CD56 or NKG2C T cell subset, CD4+ or CD8+ T cells, or bulk PBMC T cells (not recorded which). The source of these receptors is a man aged 18-70 years in good health.

This chain links TRBV29-1 with TRBJ1-5. CDR3 length equals 13 residues. From germline, CDR1 is SQVTM and CDR2 ANQGSEA. CDR3 protein: CSVEVNSNQPQHF. Filled out from reference TRBV29-1 and TRBJ1-5, the complete variable domain reads SAVISQKPSRDICQRGTSLTIQCQVDSQVTMMFWYRQQPGQSLTLIATANQGSEATYESGFVIDKFPISRPNLTFSTLTVSNMSPEDSSIYLCSVEVNSNQPQHFGDGTRLSIL.

The J gene is TRBJ1-6, the V gene TRBV6-2 or TRBV6-3; the D gene TCRdb calls, TRBD1, cannot be checked with no DNA. The CDR3 has 14 residues. Germline V gene sequence: CDR1 MNHEY, CDR2 SVGEGT. The CDR3 spells CASRDRGNNSPLHF.

The chain links TRBV7-9 to TRBJ1-4; TCRdb names TRBD1, which stays unverified in the absence of DNA. In germline, CDR1 is SEHNR, CDR2 FQNEAQ (reference sequence). This CDR3 has 15 amino acids. CDR3: CASSLGTHDNEKLFF.

CDR3: CASTQNAEAFF. The J gene is TRBJ1-1, the V gene TRBV28. Looked up from germline, CDR1 is MDHEN and CDR2 is SYDVKM. The length of the CDR3 is 11 residues.

The genes are TRBV6-1 and TRBJ2-7. The CDR3 covers 14 residues. Germline CDR1 MNHNS, CDR2 SASEGT. CDR3 sequence: CASSEVTTTHEQYF.

The V call is TRBV27, the J call TRBJ1-5; checking the TCRdb D call of TRBD1 is not possible without DNA. The CDR3 consists of 13 residues. CDR1 and CDR2 (germline): MNHEY, SMNVEV (reference sequence). CDR3 protein: CASRSTGFQPQHF.

The chain combines TRBV28 with TRBJ1-4. CDR3 size: 15 residues. Germline V gives CDR1 MDHEN, CDR2 SYDVKM. CDR3 in amino acids: CASSPAGTTNEKLFF.

V is TRBV7-6 and J is TRBJ2-7; TCRdb's D call of TRBD2 is untestable without DNA. The CDR3 totals 15 residues. Germline-derived CDR1 and CDR2 are SGHVS and FNYEAQ. The CDR3 reads CASSLGTSGSYEQYF.

CDR3 loop: CASSQTSTGNTEAFF. The rearrangement joins TRBV12-3 or TRBV12-4 to TRBJ1-1; lacking DNA, the TRBD1 call made by TCRdb goes unchecked. There are 15 residues in the CDR3.